This T cell receptor (beta chain) was found in a study of vaccination effects on CD4 cells after COVID-19. General study results and limits: Convalescent patients were scarce in the study, and it lacked early post-infection timepoints.

Of note for this clone: Its matching antigen is unknown.

Peptide-pool stimulation followed by sequencing identified expanded antigen-specific CD4+ clonotypes in the ViraFEST assay. At the end of more than 8 days of culture, CD4+ T cells were isolated. Recipients of the vaccine had no prior SARS-CoV-2 infection and negative nucleocapsid antibodies. The V gene's germline CDR1 is DFQATT and CDR2 SNEGSKA (reference sequence). This CDR3 comprises 13 residues. V dropped 3 bases and J dropped 3; count of bases not matched to a gene: 0. Produced via immunoSEQ multiplex PCR; TCRdb's table is partial and in-frame only. The data contain about 27,000 clones, roughly two thirds of them singletons.

This TCR was sampled from a human donor who received a COVID-19 vaccine. The chain links TRBV20-1 to TRBJ2-1; 9 bases line up with TRBD2. The specimen was CD4+ T cells from PBMCs cultured with SARS-CoV-2 spike peptides, collected before COVID-19 vaccination. CDR3 in amino acids: CSASSGGYNEQFF. CDR3 DNA sequence: TGCAGTGCTAGTAGCGGGGGCTACAATGAGCAGTTCTTC.